These 3 T cell receptor beta chains were all obtained from the same sample, sequenced in a study of response to subunit inactivated influenza vaccine. MiXCR, run by TCRdb on the RT-PCR reads, gives a single entry per CDR3 protein. The sample carries about 180,000 distinct CDR3 sequences, around 9% recorded once. This specimen consisted of non-naive T cells sorted from PBMCs, obtained on the day of vaccination. The receptors were gathered from a middle-aged man who received an inactivated influenza vaccine.

This clonotype was seen a handful of times. V gene TRBV3-1 combines with J gene TRBJ2-2; TRBD2 aligns across 10 bases. Unmatched junction bases numbered 7, after V lost 0 bases and J lost 0 bases. This CDR3 has 19 amino acids. CDR1 is LGHDT and CDR2 is YNNKEL in the germline V gene (reference sequence). For the CDR3, the DNA is TGTGCCAGCAGCCAAGAATTAGCGGGAGGCCTAACGAACACCGGGGAGCTGTTTTTT. Translated: CASSQELAGGLTNTGELFF.

This clonotype was counted only a few times. J is TRBJ1-4 and V is TRBV19; tentative D call: TRBD1 (6 bases). V lost 0 bases, J lost 11 bases, and 22 bases lay in between. The CDR3 runs to 17 residues. The V gene's germline CDR1 is LNHDA and CDR2 SQIVND (reference sequence). In DNA, the CDR3 is TGTGCCAGTAGTATAGATCCATCGTTGGGACATTTTGTGAAACTGTTTTTT. It translates to CASSIDPSLGHFVKLFF.

The rearrangement links TRBV20-1 to TRBJ1-1; D might be TRBD1 (6 bases). Germline CDR1 and CDR2: DFQATT and SNEGSKA (reference sequence). CDR3 length: 14 residues. Trimming shortened V by 4 bases and J by 5 bases, and 17 bases separated the two germline ends. The CDR3 DNA reads as TGCAGTGCTATTTCGCTAACAGGGTGGACTGAAGCTTTCTTT. It yields the protein CSAISLTGWTEAFF.